The 10 T cell receptor beta chains in this list originate from one sample, sequenced in a study of cytomegalovirus exposure and HLA in healthy donors (dated by TCRdb to the late 2010s). Libraries were prepared through the immunoSEQ multiplex PCR assay. For the multiplex PCR, a mixture combining 60 forward primers for TCR Vbeta segments and 13 reverse primers for TCR Jbeta segments was used. Held by TCRdb, this immuneACCESS table contains in-frame sequences only and omits some clones. Under half of the omission traces to an unresolved V gene where checked; the cause of the rest is unknown. The sample has 90,000 to 110,000 clones on record, approximately 73% of them singletons. Roughly 8% of the sample is taken by the ten largest. The sequencing sample was made of PBMCs. Every receptor here comes from a man in his forties in good health and CMV-seronegative.

The gene calls are TRBV9 and TRBJ1-6, with D uncertain. From germline, CDR1 is SGDLS and CDR2 YYNGEE. Trimming removed 4 bases from V and 5 bases from J, with 22 bases in between. The CDR3 totals 18 residues. The CDR3 is CASSKPGGRAWDNSPLHF. The CDR3, as DNA: TGTGCCAGCAGCAAACCTGGAGGGAGGGCATGGGATAATTCACCCCTCCACTTT.

The gene calls are TRBV18 and TRBJ2-2; D gene ambiguous. Per the germline V gene, CDR1 is KGHSH and CDR2 is LQKENI. The CDR3 has 15 amino acids. Trimming took off 0 bases at V and 1 base at J, with 6 bases between the two ends. CDR3 DNA: TGTGCCAGCTCACCACCGTCTGTGAACACCGGGGAGCTGTTTTTT. It yields the protein CASSPPSVNTGELFF.

This chain joins TRBV27 and TRBJ2-5; D is unclear. From germline, CDR1 is MNHEY and CDR2 SMNVEV (reference sequence). The CDR3 covers 12 residues. V was cut by 5 bases and J by 7 bases, with 11 bases left in between. CDR3: CASSQALGTQYF. CDR3 bases: TGTGCCAGCAGTCAGGCGTTGGGGACCCAGTACTTC.

The chain links TRBV4-2 to TRBJ2-1; weak D call: TRBD2 (5 bases). Deletions cut 6 bases from V and 4 bases from J, with 10 bases between. In germline, CDR1 is LGHNA, CDR2 YNFKEQ. The CDR3 length is 13 residues. The CDR3 protein is CASRGEGYNEQFF. In DNA form, the CDR3 reads TGTGCCAGCAGGGGTGAGGGTTACAATGAGCAGTTCTTC.

This clone appeared a few times. The CDR3 here is CASSRRLAGGEGNIQYF. CDR3 in DNA: TGTGCCAGCAGCCGCCGACTAGCGGGGGGGGAAGGAAACATTCAGTACTTC. The genes are TRBV7-6 and TRBJ2-4; 14 bases are a match to TRBD2. The CDR3 is 17 residues long. Per the germline V gene, CDR1 is SGHVS and CDR2 is FNYEAQ. The V segment lost 5 bases and the J segment 6 bases; nucleotides outside the gene matches: 9.

This clone was counted between two and nine times. The chain is built from TRBV6-5 and TRBJ1-2; the D gene is possibly TRBD1 (6 bases). The CDR3 totals 14 residues. The germline V gene has CDR1 MNHEY and CDR2 SVGAGI. V was clipped by 6 bases and J by 8 bases, with 19 bases between them. CDR3 loop: CASSSPTTGFGYTF. The CDR3 region has the DNA TGTGCCAGCAGCTCCCCGACGACAGGCTTCGGCTACACCTTC.

The CDR3 sequence is CASSQDFGGGITDTQYF. CDR3 sequence (DNA): TGCGCCAGCAGCCAAGATTTTGGCGGGGGAATCACAGATACGCAGTATTTT. V is TRBV4-1 and J is TRBJ2-3; 7 nucleotides agree with TRBD2. The CDR3 sequence is 17 residues long. Germline assignment: CDR1 MGHRA and CDR2 YSYEKL. Trimming at V came to 0 bases and at J to 2 bases, leaving 8 bases not matched to a gene.

V gene TRBV4-2 combines with J gene TRBJ1-1; possible D gene TRBD1, 5 bases. V gave up 1 base and J gave up 0 bases, with 12 bases separating them. CDR1 LGHNA and CDR2 YNFKEQ come from the germline V gene. The CDR3 loop spans 16 amino acids. CDR3 residues: CASSQGQTLVNTEAFF. The CDR3 DNA follows: TGTGCCAGCAGCCAAGGACAGACCCTCGTGAACACTGAAGCTTTCTTT.

CDR3 DNA: TGTGCCACCAGCAGAGGGCGCGGTAATCCAGTCCAAGAGACCCAGTACTTC. Translated, it gives CATSRGRGNPVQETQYF. The rearrangement links TRBV15 to TRBJ2-5; D gene unclear. The CDR3 length is 17 residues. Deletions cut 1 base from V and 1 base from J, with 16 bases between. CDR1 is LNHNV and CDR2 is YYDKDF in the germline V gene (reference sequence).

The chain combines TRBV7-9 with TRBJ2-1; 9 bases map to TRBD2. Germline V gene sequence: CDR1 SEHNR, CDR2 FQNEAQ (reference sequence). This CDR3 region has 14 residues. J was trimmed by 5 bases and V by 7 bases; bases with no gene match: 6. The CDR3: CASTGGGAHNEQFF. Here the CDR3 DNA reads TGTGCCAGCACCGGCGGGGGGGCCCACAATGAGCAGTTCTTC.